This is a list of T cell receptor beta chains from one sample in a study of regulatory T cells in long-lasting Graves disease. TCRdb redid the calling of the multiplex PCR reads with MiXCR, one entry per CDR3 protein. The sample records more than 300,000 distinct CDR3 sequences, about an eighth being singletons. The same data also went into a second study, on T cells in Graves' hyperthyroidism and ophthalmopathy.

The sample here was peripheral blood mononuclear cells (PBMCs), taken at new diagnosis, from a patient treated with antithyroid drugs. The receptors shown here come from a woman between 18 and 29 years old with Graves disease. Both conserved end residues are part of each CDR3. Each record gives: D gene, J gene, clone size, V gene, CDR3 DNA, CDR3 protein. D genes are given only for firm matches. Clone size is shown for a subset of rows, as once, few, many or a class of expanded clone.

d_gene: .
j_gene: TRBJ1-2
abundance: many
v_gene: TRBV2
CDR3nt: TGTGCCAGCGAACCGGGGAGATATGGCTACACCTTC
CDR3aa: CASEPGRYGYTF

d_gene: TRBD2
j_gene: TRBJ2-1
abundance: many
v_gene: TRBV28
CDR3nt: TGTGCCAGCACTAGCGGGAGGGCCGTCCACAATGAGCAGTTCTTC
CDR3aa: CASTSGRAVHNEQFF

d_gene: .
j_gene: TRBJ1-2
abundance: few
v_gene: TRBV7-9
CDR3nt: TGTGCCAGCAGCTCTCAGCTACTCTATGGCTACACCTTC
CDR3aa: CASSSQLLYGYTF

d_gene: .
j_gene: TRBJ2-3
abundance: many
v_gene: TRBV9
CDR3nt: TGTGCCAGCAGCGTAAGATTCCCCAGGGACTCCGATACGCAGTATTTT
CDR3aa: CASSVRFPRDSDTQYF

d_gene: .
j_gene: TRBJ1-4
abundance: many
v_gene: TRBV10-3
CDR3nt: TGTGCCATCAGTGAAGGGACCGGTGGGGAAAAACTGTTTTTT
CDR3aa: CAISEGTGGEKLFF

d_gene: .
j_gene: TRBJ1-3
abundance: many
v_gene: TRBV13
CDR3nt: TGTGCCAGCAGCTTTACAGTAAAGTACTCTGGAAACACCATATATTTT
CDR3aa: CASSFTVKYSGNTIYF

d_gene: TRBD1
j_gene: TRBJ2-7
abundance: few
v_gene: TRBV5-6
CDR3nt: TGTGCCAGCAGCCTCTCGACAGGGTACTACGAGCAGTACTTC
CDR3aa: CASSLSTGYYEQYF

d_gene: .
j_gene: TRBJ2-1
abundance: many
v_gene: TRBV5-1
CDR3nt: TGCGCCAGCGGGGACTCCTATTACAATGAGCAGTTCTTC
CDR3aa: CASGDSYYNEQFF

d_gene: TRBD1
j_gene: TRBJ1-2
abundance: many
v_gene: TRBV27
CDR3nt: TGTGCCAGCAGGGAATTGACAGGGGGACGGTATGGCTACACCTTC
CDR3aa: CASRELTGGRYGYTF

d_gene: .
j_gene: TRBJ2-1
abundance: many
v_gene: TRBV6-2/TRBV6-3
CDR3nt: TGTGCCAGCAGCTACACAGGGCCTTTGTATAACAATGAGCAGTTCTTC
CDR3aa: CASSYTGPLYNNEQFF

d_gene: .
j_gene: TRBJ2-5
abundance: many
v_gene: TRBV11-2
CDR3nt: TGTGCCAGCAGCTTAGATTACGCACAAGAGACCCAGTACTTC
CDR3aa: CASSLDYAQETQYF

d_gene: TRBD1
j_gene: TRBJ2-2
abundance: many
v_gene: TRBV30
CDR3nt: TGTGCCTGGACTCCAGCAGGGGGCTTCTACACCGGGGAGCTGTTTTTT
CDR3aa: CAWTPAGGFYTGELFF

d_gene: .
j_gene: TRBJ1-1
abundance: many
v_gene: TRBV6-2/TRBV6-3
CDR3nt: TGTGCCAGCAGCTCCCTAGGTGTCATGAACACTGAAGCTTTCTTT
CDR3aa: CASSSLGVMNTEAFF

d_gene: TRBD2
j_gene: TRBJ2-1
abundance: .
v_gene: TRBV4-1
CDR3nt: TGCGCCAGCGGGTTACTAGCCCGGACTAGCGGATGGGTGGGCAATGAGCAGTTCTTC
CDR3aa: CASGLLARTSGWVGNEQFF

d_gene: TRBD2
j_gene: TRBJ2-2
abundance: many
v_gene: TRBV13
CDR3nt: TGTGCCAGCAGCCGGACTAGCGGTTACACCGGGGAGCTGTTTTTT
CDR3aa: CASSRTSGYTGELFF

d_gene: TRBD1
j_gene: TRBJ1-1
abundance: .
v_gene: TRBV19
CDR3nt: TGTGCCAGTAGTATCCAAACCGGGACAGGGGGCATCAGCACTGAAGCTTTCTTT
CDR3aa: CASSIQTGTGGISTEAFF

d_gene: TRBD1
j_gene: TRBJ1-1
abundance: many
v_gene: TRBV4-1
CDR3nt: TGCGCCAGCAGCCAAGTAGGGCCCCACAGGGGTGAGGACCCCAAGAACACTGAAGCTTTCTTT
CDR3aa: CASSQVGPHRGEDPKNTEAFF

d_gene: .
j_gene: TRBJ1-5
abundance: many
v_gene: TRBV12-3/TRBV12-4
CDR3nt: TGTGCCAGCAGTCATAGACAGGGCAATCAGCCCCAGCATTTT
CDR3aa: CASSHRQGNQPQHF

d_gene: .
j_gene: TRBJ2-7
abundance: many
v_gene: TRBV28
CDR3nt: TGTGCCAGCCTCGGGCCGGGCTCCTACGAGCAGTACTTC
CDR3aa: CASLGPGSYEQYF

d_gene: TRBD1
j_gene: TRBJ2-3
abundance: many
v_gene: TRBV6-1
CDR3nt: TGTGCCAGCAGTCCCCAGGGGGCGGCAGATACGCAGTATTTT
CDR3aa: CASSPQGAADTQYF

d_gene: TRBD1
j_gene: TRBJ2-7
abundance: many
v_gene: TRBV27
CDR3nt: TGTGCCAGCAGCCCCCTCCTGGGACAGAATAGCTACGAGCAGTACTTC
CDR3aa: CASSPLLGQNSYEQYF

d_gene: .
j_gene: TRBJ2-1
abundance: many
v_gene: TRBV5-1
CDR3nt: TGCGCCAGCAGCTTGGCCGGGGAGCAGTTCTTC
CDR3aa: CASSLAGEQFF

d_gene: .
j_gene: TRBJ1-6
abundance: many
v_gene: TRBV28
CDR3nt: TGTGCCAGCAGTTTGGACAGCAATTCACCCCTCCACTTT
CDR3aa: CASSLDSNSPLHF

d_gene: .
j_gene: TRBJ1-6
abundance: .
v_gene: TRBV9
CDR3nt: TGTGCCAGCAGCGATACGGGACTACTGAATTCACCCCTCCACTTT
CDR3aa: CASSDTGLLNSPLHF

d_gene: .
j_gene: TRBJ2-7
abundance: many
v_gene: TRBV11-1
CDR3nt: TGTGCCAGCAGCTACGACAGCGGGTACTACGAGCAGTACTTC
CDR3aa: CASSYDSGYYEQYF

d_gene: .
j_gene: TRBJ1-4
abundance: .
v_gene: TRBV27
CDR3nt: TGTGCCAGCAGTTTATTCTCTCTTCGTGGGGGAAAACTGTTTTTT
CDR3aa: CASSLFSLRGGKLFF

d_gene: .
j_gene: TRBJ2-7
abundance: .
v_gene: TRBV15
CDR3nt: TGTGCCACCAGCTCTTCAACCCACTACGAGCAGTACTTC
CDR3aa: CATSSSTHYEQYF

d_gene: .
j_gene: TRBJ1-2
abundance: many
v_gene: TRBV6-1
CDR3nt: TGTGCCAGCAGGGACGGCGGGATCTATGGCTACACCTTC
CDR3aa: CASRDGGIYGYTF

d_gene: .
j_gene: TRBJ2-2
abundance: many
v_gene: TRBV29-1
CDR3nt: TGCAGCGTTCGCGACTGGACCGGGGAGCTGTTTTTT
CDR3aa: CSVRDWTGELFF

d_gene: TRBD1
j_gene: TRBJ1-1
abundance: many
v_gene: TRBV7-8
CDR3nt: TGTGCCAGCAGTCTCGGGACAGGGGTTTTTACGGTGGGCACTGAAGCTTTCTTT
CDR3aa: CASSLGTGVFTVGTEAFF

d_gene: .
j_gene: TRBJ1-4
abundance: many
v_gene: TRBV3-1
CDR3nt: TGTGCCAGCAGCCAAGTGGCCATAGGAGAAAAACTGTTTTTT
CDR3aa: CASSQVAIGEKLFF

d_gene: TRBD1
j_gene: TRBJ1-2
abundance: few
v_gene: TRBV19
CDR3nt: TGTGCCAGTACCCGGCAGGGGGCTCACTATGGCTACACCTTC
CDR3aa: CASTRQGAHYGYTF

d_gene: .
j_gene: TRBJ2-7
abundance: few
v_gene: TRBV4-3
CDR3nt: TGCGCCAGCAGCCAACAGGGTGGGTACGAGCAGTACTTC
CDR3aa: CASSQQGGYEQYF

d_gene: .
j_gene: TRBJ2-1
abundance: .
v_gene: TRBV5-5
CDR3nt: TGTGCCAGCAGCTTGCCCCTGGTGAGCGGAGTAGCCTACAATGAGCAGTTCTTC
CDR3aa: CASSLPLVSGVAYNEQFF

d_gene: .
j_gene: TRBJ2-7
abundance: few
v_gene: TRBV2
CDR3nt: TGTGCCAGCAGTCTGCATTCGGCCAGGGAAAGCTCCTACGAGCAGTACTTC
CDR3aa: CASSLHSARESSYEQYF

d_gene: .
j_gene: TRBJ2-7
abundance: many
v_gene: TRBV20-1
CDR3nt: TGCAGTGCTAGTCCACCCTACGAGCAGTACTTC
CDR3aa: CSASPPYEQYF

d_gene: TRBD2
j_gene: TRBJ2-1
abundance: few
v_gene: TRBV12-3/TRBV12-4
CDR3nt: TGTGCCAGCAGTTTCCTAGCGGGGCAATACAATGAGCAGTTCTTC
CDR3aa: CASSFLAGQYNEQFF

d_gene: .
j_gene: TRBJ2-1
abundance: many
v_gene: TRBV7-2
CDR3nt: TGTGCCAGCAGCCCGGGAGTAGGGCGCAATGAGCAGTTCTTC
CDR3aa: CASSPGVGRNEQFF

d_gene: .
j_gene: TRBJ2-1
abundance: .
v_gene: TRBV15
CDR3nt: TGTGCCACCAGCAGACCCAGGGATTTGGGTGAGCAGTTCTTC
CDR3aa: CATSRPRDLGEQFF

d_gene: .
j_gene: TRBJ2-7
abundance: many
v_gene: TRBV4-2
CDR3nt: TGTGCCAGCAGCCAAGAGAACGGCCAAGGCTACGAGCAGTACTTC
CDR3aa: CASSQENGQGYEQYF

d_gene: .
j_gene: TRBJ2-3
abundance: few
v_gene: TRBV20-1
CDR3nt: TGCAGTGCTAGGGTCCCCCTGAGCGGCCGGAACGCGGGGCCAGATACGCAGTATTTT
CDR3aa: CSARVPLSGRNAGPDTQYF

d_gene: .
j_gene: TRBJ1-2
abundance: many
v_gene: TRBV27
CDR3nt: TGTGCCAGCAGTTTACGATCGAGGTCTTATGGCTACACCTTC
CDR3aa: CASSLRSRSYGYTF

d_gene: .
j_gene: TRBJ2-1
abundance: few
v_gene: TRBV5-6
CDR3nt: TGTGCCAGCAGCTCACAGGACAATGAGCAGTTCTTC
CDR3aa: CASSSQDNEQFF

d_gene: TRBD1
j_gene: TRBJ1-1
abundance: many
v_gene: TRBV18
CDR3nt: TGTGCCAGCTCAATACAGGGGCAGGGAGGCACTGAAGCTTTCTTT
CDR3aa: CASSIQGQGGTEAFF

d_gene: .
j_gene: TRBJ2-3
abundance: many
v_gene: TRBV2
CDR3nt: TGTGCCAGCAGTGATGAATACACAGATACGCAGTATTTT
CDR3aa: CASSDEYTDTQYF

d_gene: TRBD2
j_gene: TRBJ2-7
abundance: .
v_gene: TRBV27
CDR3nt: TGTGCCAGCAGTTCCCGACTAGCGGGAGCATACTCCTACGAGCAGTACTTC
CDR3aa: CASSSRLAGAYSYEQYF

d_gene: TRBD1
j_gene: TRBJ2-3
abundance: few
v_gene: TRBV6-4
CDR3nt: TGTGCCAGCAGTCCCTCGGGACAGACGACACGCACGCAGTATTTT
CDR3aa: CASSPSGQTTRTQYF

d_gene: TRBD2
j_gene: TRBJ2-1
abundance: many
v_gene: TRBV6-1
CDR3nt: TGTGCCAGCAAGATGTTAGCGGGGGGACTCCTCTACAATGAGCAGTTCTTC
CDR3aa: CASKMLAGGLLYNEQFF